The 24 T cell receptor beta chains below were found in one sample sequenced in a study of T cells after yellow fever vaccination. TCRdb re-analysed the 5' RACE reads in MiXCR, keeping a single row per CDR3 protein. The sample lists hundreds of thousands of distinct CDR3 sequences; 3.6% were seen once. Sequenced here: PBMCs, sampled on the day of the yellow fever booster vaccination. These receptors all stem from a man between 18 and 35 years old who received the YFV17D yellow fever vaccine.

This clonotype has only a few counts. V and J are TRBV7-8 and TRBJ1-1, with a weak D call TRBD1 (5 bases). CDR1 is SGHVS and CDR2 is FQNEAQ in the germline V gene. The CDR3 length is 14 residues. The V gene lost 5 bases and the J gene lost 2 bases, with 12 bases spanning the gap. The CDR3 region is CASSPSTANTEAFF. The CDR3 DNA reads as TGTGCCAGCAGCCCCTCGACAGCAAACACTGAAGCTTTCTTT.

This clonotype has only a few counts. This rearrangement joins TRBV7-2 to TRBJ1-1; perhaps TRBD1 as D (6 bases). Germline V gene lookup returns CDR1 SGHTA and CDR2 FQGNSA. Trimming cost V 10 bases and J 6 bases, with 21 bases left between them. The CDR3 has 14 amino acids. CDR3 DNA: TGTGCCACAACAGGGCGAGGACGGGAGGCTGAAGCTTTCTTT. Protein product: CATTGRGREAEAFF.

The sample holds a few counts of this clonotype. The rearrangement links TRBV24-1 to TRBJ2-1, with 8 bases identical to TRBD2. The CDR3 is made up of 15 amino acids. With 2 bases clipped from V and 7 bases from J, the junction kept 6 bases outside the gene matches. The V gene's germline CDR1 is KGHDR and CDR2 SFDVKD. This CDR3 is CATSDYGGAVNEQFF. CDR3 nucleotides: TGTGCCACCAGTGATTACGGGGGGGCGGTTAATGAGCAGTTCTTC.

This clonotype was seen at least ten times. This chain joins TRBV29-1 and TRBJ2-1; weak D call: TRBD1 (5 bases). The CDR3 is 12 amino acids. Germline assignment: CDR1 SQVTM and CDR2 ANQGSEA. Trimming shortened V by 5 bases and J by 4 bases, and 9 bases separated the two germline ends. CDR3 in DNA: TGCAGCGTTCGCCCAGGGTACAATGAGCAGTTCTTC. This gives the protein CSVRPGYNEQFF.

The chain links TRBV5-1 to TRBJ2-1; D assignment may be TRBD1 or TRBD2 (6 bases each). CDR1 SGHRS and CDR2 YFSETQ come from the germline V gene. The CDR3 is 15 amino acids. Trimming took off 2 bases at V and 9 bases at J, with 18 bases between the two ends. The chain's CDR3 is CASSLNGQGGSEQFF. The CDR3 nucleotides read TGCGCCAGCAGCTTAAACGGCCAAGGGGGGAGTGAGCAGTTCTTC.

This clonotype has a count of ten or more. This chain joins TRBV6-2 or TRBV6-3 and TRBJ2-3; TRBD2 matches at 10 bases. Germline trimming cut 4 bases from V and 4 bases from J; bases unmatched to any gene: 5. CDR1 is MNHEY and CDR2 is SVGEGT in the germline V gene. The CDR3 is 15 residues long. The CDR3 here is CASSFLAGVPDTQYF. CDR3 DNA sequence: TGTGCCAGCAGTTTCCTAGCGGGGGTGCCAGATACGCAGTATTTT.

This clonotype has only a few counts. This chain links TRBV7-2 with TRBJ2-1; 7 bases align to TRBD2. The CDR3 has 16 amino acids. The ends lost 1 base at V and 5 bases at J; junction bases unmatched: 8. Looked up from germline, CDR1 is SGHTA and CDR2 is FQGNSA. The CDR3 loop is CASSLGAGTTHNEQFF. The CDR3 DNA is TGTGCCAGCAGCTTAGGAGCCGGGACTACCCACAATGAGCAGTTCTTC.

This clonotype was found a few times. The genes are TRBV4-1 and TRBJ1-1, with D hard to call. This CDR3 spans 16 amino acids. The germline V gene encodes CDR1 MGHRA and CDR2 YSYEKL. Trimming stripped 0 bases from V and 1 base from J, with 12 bases between. Here the CDR3 reads CASSQEFASENTEAFF. In DNA, the CDR3 is TGCGCCAGCAGCCAAGAGTTTGCGTCGGAGAACACTGAAGCTTTCTTT.

This clonotype occurred many times. The CDR3 region is CASGTGAGYTF. The DNA for the CDR3 is TGTGCCAGCGGAACAGGCGCTGGCTACACCTTC. The V call is TRBV6-2 or TRBV6-3, the J call TRBJ1-2, with D perhaps matching TRBD1 (5 bases). Germline V CDR1 and CDR2: MNHEY, SVGEGT. The V gene lost 8 bases and the J gene lost 7 bases, with 11 bases spanning the gap. There are 11 residues in the CDR3.

This clonotype was counted at least ten times. This sequence joins TRBV4-1 and TRBJ1-5; possibly TRBD1 for D (5 bases). V lost 3 bases and J lost 11, with 14 bases in between. The CDR3 has 13 residues. The germline gives CDR1 MGHRA, CDR2 YSYEKL. This chain's CDR3 is CASSHDPQGSQHF. The CDR3 nucleotides read TGCGCCAGCAGCCACGACCCCCAGGGTTCCCAGCATTTT.

This chain links TRBV5-4 with TRBJ2-3; D may match TRBD1 or TRBD2 (5 bases each). The CDR3 has 14 residues. V was cut by 2 bases and J by 6 bases, with 13 bases left in between. Germline lookup yields CDR1 SGHNT and CDR2 YYREEE (reference sequence). The CDR3 coding sequence is TGTGCCAGCAGCTTTAAGGGGACCGGGGATACGCAGTATTTT. It codes for CASSFKGTGDTQYF.

This clonotype was detected ten times or more. The V gene is TRBV7-8, the J gene TRBJ2-7; D is possibly TRBD1 (6 bases). The CDR3 extends over 12 amino acids. Germline loops: CDR1 SGHVS, CDR2 FQNEAQ. V was pared by 8 bases and J by 2 bases, with 10 bases between. DNA for the CDR3: TGTGCCAGCCCTAAGGGGGCCTACGAGCAGTACGTC. Translated: CASPKGAYEQYV.

This chain connects TRBV6-1 to TRBJ2-7; D remains ambiguous. This CDR3 is 13 amino acids long. Trimming stripped 2 bases from V and 1 base from J, with 6 bases between. Germline lookup yields CDR1 MNHNS and CDR2 SASEGT. CDR3 nucleotides: TGTGCCAGCAGTGAACTAGGATCCTACGAGCAGTACTTC. The encoded protein is CASSELGSYEQYF.

This clonotype was counted ten times or more. The rearrangement joins TRBV20-1 to TRBJ2-2, with TRBD2 as a possible D gene (6 bases). Deletions cut 7 bases from V and 1 base from J, with 10 bases between. This CDR3 contains 13 residues. Germline CDR1 is DFQATT and CDR2 is SNEGSKA (reference sequence). CDR3 coding DNA: TGCAGTGGTACGGGAGTGAACACCGGGGAGCTGTTTTTT. Translating it yields CSGTGVNTGELFF.

This clonotype showed up many times. The rearrangement uses TRBV5-1 and TRBJ1-6, with D tentatively TRBD1 (5 bases). In germline, CDR1 is SGHRS, CDR2 YFSETQ. The CDR3 loop spans 15 amino acids. The germline V and J ends were trimmed by 0 bases and 7 bases, with 11 bases remaining between them. The DNA of the CDR3 is TGCGCCAGCAGCTTGGAGCAGGGCAAAAATTCACCCCTCCACTTT. Amino acids: CASSLEQGKNSPLHF.

This clonotype was seen repeatedly, ten times or more. V usage is TRBV5-1 and J usage is TRBJ2-5; 7 bases are a match to TRBD1. With 4 bases clipped from V and 2 bases from J, the junction kept 14 bases outside the gene matches. This CDR3 region has 17 residues. Germline assignment: CDR1 SGHRS and CDR2 YFSETQ. Here the CDR3 DNA reads TGCGCCAGCAGCCCGGGACAGACCCTAACTATACAAGAGACCCAGTACTTC. It codes for CASSPGQTLTIQETQYF.

In its sample, this clonotype was seen many times. The chain recombines TRBV5-8 with TRBJ2-4; the match to TRBD2 covers 15 bases. Germline assignment: CDR1 SGHTS and CDR2 YDEGEE. V dropped 4 bases and J dropped 3; count of bases not matched to a gene: 11. The CDR3 has 19 amino acids. The CDR3 is CASSVGLAGGLSGKNIQYF. The DNA of the CDR3 is TGTGCCAGCAGCGTCGGACTAGCGGGGGGGTTGTCAGGCAAAAACATTCAGTACTTC.

The chain couples TRBV5-1 to TRBJ1-6, with 9 bases fitting TRBD1. V was pared by 3 bases and J by 9 bases, with 7 bases of the junction left unmatched. CDR1 and CDR2 (germline): SGHRS, YFSETQ. This CDR3 is built from 15 residues. The CDR3 is CASSSEGQGFSPLHF. CDR3 bases: TGCGCCAGCAGCTCAGAGGGACAGGGTTTTTCACCCCTCCACTTT.

This clonotype was picked up many times. V is TRBV12-3 or TRBV12-4 and J is TRBJ1-2, with D perhaps TRBD1 (5 bases). This CDR3 is built from 12 residues. V lost 6 bases to trimming and J lost 7 bases, with 12 bases between them. CDR3 in DNA: TGTGCCAGCAGGAGTCCGGGGGGTGGCTACACCTTC. It is translated as CASRSPGGGYTF.

Details on this clonotype: Given a much more abundant clone one base away, this may be a read error. This rearrangement joins TRBV29-1 to TRBJ2-5; unclear D gene. The CDR3 is 15 amino acids. Germline lookup yields CDR1 SQVTM and CDR2 ANQGSEA. V was trimmed by 2 bases and J by 2 bases, leaving 15 bases between them. The CDR3 region has the DNA TGCAGCGTTGAACTCAACAGAAACTTACAAGAGACCCAGTACTTC. Protein product: CSVELNRNLQETQYF.

There are many counts of this clonotype. V gene TRBV12-3 or TRBV12-4 combines with J gene TRBJ2-1; D possibly uses TRBD1 or TRBD2 (5 bases each). The V gene lost 0 bases and the J gene lost 9 bases, with 15 bases spanning the gap. The CDR3 covers 15 residues. Here the CDR3 DNA reads TGTGCCAGCAGTTTAGCACCGGGACCCCCTCCTGAGCAGTTCTTC. This encodes CASSLAPGPPPEQFF.

The sample holds a few counts of this clonotype. V and J are TRBV5-1 and TRBJ1-2; D might be TRBD1 (5 bases). Germline lookup yields CDR1 SGHRS and CDR2 YFSETQ. V was trimmed by 2 bases and J by 10 bases, leaving 12 bases between them. The CDR3 consists of 12 residues. The CDR3 DNA is TGCGCCAGCAGCTTTCAGGGTGGGCACTACACCTTC. It specifies CASSFQGGHYTF.

This clonotype was detected ten times or more. The chain employs TRBV25-1 and TRBJ2-1; TRBD2 matches at 12 bases. J was trimmed by 9 bases and V by 5 bases; bases with no gene match: 8. The germline V gene encodes CDR1 MGHDK and CDR2 SYGVNS. The CDR3 runs 15 residues. Here the CDR3 reads CASSQLAGGVGEQFF. For the CDR3, the DNA is TGTGCCAGCAGTCAACTAGCGGGGGGCGTGGGTGAGCAGTTCTTC.

The J gene is TRBJ1-5, the V gene TRBV7-2; D uncertain. CDR3 length: 15 amino acids. V gave up 3 bases and J gave up 7 bases, with 16 bases separating them. Germline-derived CDR1 and CDR2 are SGHTA and FQGNSA. CDR3 region: CASSFAGTGSQPQHF. The CDR3 region has the DNA TGTGCCAGCAGCTTCGCGGGTACCGGGAGCCAGCCCCAGCATTTT.